This TCR beta chain was obtained from a study of CD8 T cells in ankylosing spondylitis. Regarding the study as a whole: Prior work had noted some motif variants in reactive arthritis blood and synovial fluid. In ankylosing spondylitis blood, a motif of roughly eight highly homologous TCR beta variants appeared characteristic. Disease-linked clones reportedly showed significant enrichment in matched ankylosing spondylitis synovial fluid. CD8+ by phenotype, disease-linked clones were relatively rare in peripheral blood.

Generation of TCR beta libraries employed quantitative 5'-RACE incorporating molecular barcodes. TCRdb fed the 5' RACE reads into MiXCR, producing one record per CDR3 protein. The data contain roughly 300,000 distinct CDR3 sequences, approximately 8% of them singletons. This clonotype came up a few times. Its antigen is not identified. What was sequenced was blood, either unsorted or a sorted T cell fraction (not recorded which). This sequence originates from a male donor with ankylosing spondylitis.

The CDR3 DNA reads TGTGCCAGCAGTTGGACAGGAAATTCCTACGAGCAGTACTTC. This gives the protein CASSWTGNSYEQYF. The chain employs TRBV28 and TRBJ2-7; 7 nucleotides match TRBD1. V lost 4 bases to trimming and J lost 1 base; unmatched junction nucleotides: 4. This CDR3 has 14 residues. The germline gives CDR1 MDHEN, CDR2 SYDVKM.